This T cell receptor beta chain was recorded in a study of blood T cell repertoires in COVID-19. In the study overall: COVID-19 samples, acute and convalescent, were from the United States, Italy and Spain. PBMCs, B-cell-depleted T cells, or T cells were the source of the cDNA or gDNA that made up the material.

Study processing details: Nucleated cell number was recorded as an estimate derived from reference gene primer amplification. Clones were read by immunoSEQ multiplex PCR, and TCRdb kept only the in-frame ones, dropping some. Clonal size and the V and J genes are those of that table, whereas D and trimming came from the DNA. The sample holds 150,000 or so clones; around 72% are singletons and the top ten take about 3%. Germline V gene sequence: CDR1 SGHRS, CDR2 YFSETQ. V was clipped by 4 bases and J by 8 bases; unmatched bases: 11. The CDR3 extends over 15 amino acids. This rearrangement joins TRBV5-1 to TRBJ2-1, with 8 bases that match TRBD2. The sample consisted of peripheral blood. The receptor comes from an elderly woman with acute or convalescent COVID-19. CDR3 bases: TGCGCCAGCAGCCCCGGGACTAGGGGGGGGGATGAGCAGTTCTTC. Its translation is CASSPGTRGGDEQFF.